This T cell receptor beta chain comes out of a study of T cells in Graves' hyperthyroidism and ophthalmopathy (dated 2019 in TCRdb). With regard to the full study: Peripheral blood samples were taken at the time of initial diagnosis, prior to any treatment. An independent validation cohort of 18 to 20 hyperthyroidism patients and about 16 patients who later progressed to ophthalmopathy tested prospective prediction of ophthalmopathy. Following sampling, methimazole starting at 30 mg daily was given to hyperthyroidism patients, and high-dose intravenous methylprednisolone was given to ophthalmopathy patients. TCR V-J signatures able to tell the groups apart were searched for in a discovery cohort of 90 to 100 patients, of whom fewer than 45 had Graves' ophthalmopathy and about 55 had stable Graves' hyperthyroidism. The paper describes TCR Vbeta CDR3 sequencing of 135 peripheral blood samples, made up of about 40 ophthalmopathy patients, some 76 hyperthyroidism patients and some 17 progressor patients. The study also compared thyroid tissue and blood T-cell repertoires from several Graves' hyperthyroidism patients. The roughly 100 discovery patients were randomly split 7:3 into training and test sets.

Germline trimming amounts to 3 bases on V and 10 bases on J, with 6 as the count of junction bases outside the gene matches. From cysteine to phenylalanine, the CDR3 is 14 amino acids long. Here the CDR3 DNA is all that survives: 42 bases in frame from base 1. The TCR beta CDR3 regions were amplified from RNA transcripts. The TCR CDR3 was subjected to a first round of RT-PCR using the HTBI primer set and the Qiagen OneStep RT-PCR kit. The libraries were constructed in a second round of multiplex PCR and then size-selected and purified. The libraries were sequenced on an Illumina HiSeq2000 using paired-end 100 bp reads. From the authors' description of their analysis: Raw data were processed with SOAPnuke, discarding reads with adapters, uncalled bases, mean Phred below 15, or no exact constant-primer or identifier match. COPE v1.2.5 was used to merge high-quality paired reads, and clonotypes were defined as unique nucleotide sequences. MiTCR v1.1 was used to align the clonotypes against IMGT TRBV, TRBD and TRBJ reference segments. Only V-J combinations with frequency above 0.0001, covering approximately 99% of repertoires, were analysed. The TCS score was defined as the ratio of F50 (clonal expansion) to E x V (chaos), calculated using BLOSUM62-based TCRdist between CDR3 peptides within each V-J. Welch's t-statistics and random forest reduced around 550 V-J features to fewer than 15, which were used in a naive Bayes classifier (R e1071). Thyroid-blood repertoire similarity was quantified with the Morisita-Horn index. TCRdb reran the public reads through fastp at Q25 and MiXCR, keeping productive beta chains. Merged by CDR3 protein, the rows form single entries marked with the most common genes and DNA. The V and J calls follow TCRdb's processing rather than the paper's. Counted in this sample were 750,000 to 950,000 distinct CDR3 sequences; 38% of them appeared once. The ten largest clones take up 8.9% of the sample.

This clonotype has a handful of counts. The antigen it recognizes is unknown. Base-call qualities are not available, and no considerably larger clone is one nucleotide away. On the study overall, not on this receptor specifically: In validation, the model predicted progression to ophthalmopathy a median of about 6 months before onset, with over 55% sensitivity and roughly 73% specificity. Most expanded thyroid clonotypes (frequency above 0.001) were also found in blood, which suggests that blood repertoires may mirror thyroid immune responses. A 13 V-J signature model separated ophthalmopathy from stable hyperthyroidism, with approximately 87% sensitivity and 81.08% specificity in cross-validation and 80%/75% in testing. Sample size was not statistically predetermined, and blinding of investigators to group allocation was not performed.

Stable Graves' hyperthyroidism was defined as the absence of progression to ophthalmopathy over 18 months of follow-up. Hyperthyroidism patients were newly diagnosed, had a disease duration of under 2 months, and were aged 18 to 65 years. Any patient with an uncontrolled infection, another autoimmune disease, pregnancy or lactation was excluded. Diagnoses were established on the basis of clinical symptoms, serum thyroxine and TRAb, thyroid ultrasound, and orbital computed tomography. Ficoll-Paque density gradient centrifugation was used to isolate PBMCs from approximately 10 ml of fresh peripheral blood. Total RNA was extracted with Trizol reagent, and quality was checked on an Agilent 2100 Bioanalyzer.

The chain is made from TRBV12-3 or TRBV12-4 and TRBJ1-6; 7 bases in between match TRBD1. This sequence was found in a young man with Graves' hyperthyroidism. Sequenced material: blood. At the DNA level, the sequence is TGTGCCAGCAGTTTGACAGGGCCAGGCTCACCCCTCCACTTT. It translates to CASSLTGPGSPLHF.